A single sample gave rise to the 6 T cell receptor beta chains below, sequenced in a study of identical twins. TCRdb itself ran the 5' RACE reads through MiXCR, one entry per CDR3 protein. This sample has fewer than 350,000 distinct CDR3 sequences, with roughly 8.6% found just once. This sample also belongs to another study, concerning yellow fever vaccine responses in identical twins.

Sequenced input: memory (CD45RO+) T cells sorted from blood. The receptors here all came from a young woman in good health.

This clonotype was seen ten or more times. The J gene is TRBJ1-5, the V gene TRBV29-1, with a tentative D call TRBD1 (6 bases). The V gene's germline CDR1 is SQVTM and CDR2 ANQGSEA. V dropped 4 bases and J dropped 7 bases, with 14 bases sitting between them. The CDR3 is made up of 13 amino acids. The CDR3 region is CSVGGGRGQPQHF. The CDR3 nucleotides are TGCAGCGTTGGGGGGGGGCGGGGGCAGCCCCAGCATTTT.

This clonotype has ten or more counts. The chain has TRBV4-2 and TRBJ2-2; tentatively, D is TRBD2 (5 bases). CDR3 length: 14 amino acids. Germline CDR1 is LGHNA and CDR2 is YNFKEQ. V lost 3 bases to trimming and J lost 6 bases, with 11 bases between them. CDR3 sequence (DNA): TGTGCCAGCAGCCAGGCCGGGGTTCCCGGGGAGCTGTTTTTT. As protein: CASSQAGVPGELFF.

At least ten counts were recorded for this clonotype. The chain combines TRBV10-3 with TRBJ1-2, with a tentative D call TRBD1 (5 bases). This CDR3 spans 16 amino acids. V gave up 3 bases and J gave up 0 bases, with 14 bases separating them. CDR1 is ENHRY and CDR2 is SYGVKD in the germline V gene. Here the CDR3 DNA reads TGTGCCATCAGTGATGCTGGGACGGTAGCTAACTATGGCTACACCTTC. It encodes CAISDAGTVANYGYTF.

Ten or more counts support this clonotype. This chain links TRBV3-1 with TRBJ2-5; 10 nucleotides match TRBD2. V lost 3 bases and J lost 4; bases outside the gene matches: 5. This CDR3 has 15 amino acids. Germline CDR1 is LGHDT and CDR2 is YNNKEL (reference sequence). DNA for the CDR3: TGTGCCAGCAGCCAGGTAGCGGGGGGCGGAGAGACCCAGTACTTC. Its protein is CASSQVAGGGETQYF.

This clonotype has more than one count but fewer than ten. In nucleotides, the CDR3 is TGTGCCAGTACCGCGACTGGGACGGTGAACACTGAAGCTTTCTTT. It yields the protein CASTATGTVNTEAFF. The chain combines TRBV19 with TRBJ1-1, with TRBD1 as a possible D gene (5 bases). The V end lost 7 bases, the J end lost 0 bases, and 15 bases lay between the germline ends. CDR3 size: 15 residues. The V gene's germline CDR1 is LNHDA and CDR2 SQIVND (reference sequence).

This sequence joins TRBV5-8 and TRBJ2-5; weak D call: TRBD2 (5 bases). Germline-derived CDR1 and CDR2 are SGHTS and YDEGEE. This CDR3 has 14 amino acids. V lost 1 base, J lost 5 bases, and 12 bases lay in between. CDR3 residues: CASSLRLGGETQYF. CDR3 coding DNA: TGTGCCAGCAGCTTGCGGTTGGGCGGGGAGACCCAGTACTTC. Variable domain in full (rest from reference TRBV5-8 and TRBJ2-5): EAGVTQSPTHLIKTRGQQATLRCSPISGHTSVYWYQQALGLGLQFLLWYDEGEERNRGNFPPRFSGRQFPNYSSELNVNALELEDSALYLCASSLRLGGETQYFGPGTRLLVL.